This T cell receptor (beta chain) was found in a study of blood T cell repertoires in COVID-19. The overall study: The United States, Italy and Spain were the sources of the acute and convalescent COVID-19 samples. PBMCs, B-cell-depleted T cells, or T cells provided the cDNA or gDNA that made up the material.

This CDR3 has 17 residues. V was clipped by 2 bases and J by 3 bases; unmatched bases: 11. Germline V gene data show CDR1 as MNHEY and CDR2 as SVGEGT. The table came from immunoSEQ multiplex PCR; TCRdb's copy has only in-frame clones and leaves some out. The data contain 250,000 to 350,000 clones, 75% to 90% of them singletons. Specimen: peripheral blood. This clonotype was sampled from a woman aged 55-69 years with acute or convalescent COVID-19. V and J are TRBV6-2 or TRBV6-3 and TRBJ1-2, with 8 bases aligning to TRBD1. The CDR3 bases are TGTGCCAGCAGTTACCCCCCTGGACAGGGCCCGGACTATGGCTACACCTTC. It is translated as CASSYPPGQGPDYGYTF.